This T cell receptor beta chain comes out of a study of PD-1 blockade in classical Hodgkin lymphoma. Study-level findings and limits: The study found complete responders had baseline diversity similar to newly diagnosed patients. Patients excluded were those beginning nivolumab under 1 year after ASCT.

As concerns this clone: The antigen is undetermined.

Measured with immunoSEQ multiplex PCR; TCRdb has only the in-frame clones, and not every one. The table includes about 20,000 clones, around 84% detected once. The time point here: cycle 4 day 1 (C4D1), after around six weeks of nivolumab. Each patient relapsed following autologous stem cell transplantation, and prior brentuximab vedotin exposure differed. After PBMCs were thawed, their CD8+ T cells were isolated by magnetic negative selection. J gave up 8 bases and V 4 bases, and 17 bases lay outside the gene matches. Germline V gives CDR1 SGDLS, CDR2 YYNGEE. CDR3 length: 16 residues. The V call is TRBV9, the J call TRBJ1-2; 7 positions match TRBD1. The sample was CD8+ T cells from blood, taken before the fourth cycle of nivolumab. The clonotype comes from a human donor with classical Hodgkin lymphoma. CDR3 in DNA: TGTGCCAGCAGCCCTAGAAGGGAGGGGGCGCATCCCGGCTACACCTTC. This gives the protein CASSPRREGAHPGYTF.